The text below deals with one T cell receptor (beta chain). The antigen remains unidentified. The sample is drawn from a study of monozygotic twins with cystic fibrosis. Study findings and constraints: The repertoire was suggested to be naive-dominated, clonality median 0.0095. Monozygotic CF twins shared more identical nucleotide clonotypes than unrelated patients.

The ends were cut back, 4 bases at V and 1 base at J, with 8 bases in the middle. The V gene's germline CDR1 is MGHRA and CDR2 YSYEKL. The CDR3 extends over 15 amino acids. The protocol was immunoSEQ multiplex PCR, while the TCRdb copy is restricted to in-frame clones and leaves out a portion. Of some 25,000 clones in the sample, around 96% are singletons; the top ten hold approximately 2.6%. This TCR came from a girl aged 2 to 10 with cystic fibrosis. Sequencing used blood. The rearrangement uses TRBV4-1 and TRBJ2-6; D perhaps matches TRBD1 (6 bases). The DNA for the CDR3 is TGCGCCAGCAGCCCACAGGGATCTGGGGCCAACGTCCTGACTTTC. Residues: CASSPQGSGANVLTF.